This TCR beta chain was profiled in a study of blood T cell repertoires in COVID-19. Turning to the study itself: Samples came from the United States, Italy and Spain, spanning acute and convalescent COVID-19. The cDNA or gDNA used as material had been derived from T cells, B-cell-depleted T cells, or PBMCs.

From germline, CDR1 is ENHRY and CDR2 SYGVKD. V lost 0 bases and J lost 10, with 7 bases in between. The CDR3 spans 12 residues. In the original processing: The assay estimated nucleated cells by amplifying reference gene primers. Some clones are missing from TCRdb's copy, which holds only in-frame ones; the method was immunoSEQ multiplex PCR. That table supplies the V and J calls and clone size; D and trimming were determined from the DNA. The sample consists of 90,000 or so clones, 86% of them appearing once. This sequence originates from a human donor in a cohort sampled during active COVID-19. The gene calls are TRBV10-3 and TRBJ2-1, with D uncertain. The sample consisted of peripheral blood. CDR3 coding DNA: TGTGCCATCAGTGAGTCGACCAGGGAGCAGTTCTTC. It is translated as CAISESTREQFF.